A single sample gave rise to the 28 T cell receptor beta chains below, sequenced in a study of molecular identifiers for immune sequencing clone quantification. TCRdb processed the PCR reads anew with MiXCR; each CDR3 protein has one entry. The table includes 400,000 to 600,000 distinct CDR3 sequences, about a fifth detected once. The material sequenced was naive CD8+ T cells from blood, with Jurkat cell RNA spiked in. Indicated subset: FACS-sorted CD8+CD4-CCR7+CD45RA+ naive T cells. Source of these receptors: a human donor in good health. Some libraries in this study had Jurkat cell RNA spiked in.

With respect to this clonotype: A read error may explain this, as a much larger clone is one base away. It is likely a read error, because the conserved phenylalanine at the end of the CDR3 is missing. The rearrangement joins TRBV29-1 to TRBJ1-1; D possibly corresponds to TRBD1 (5 bases). The germline V and J ends were trimmed by 7 bases and 1 base, with 13 bases remaining between them. The CDR3 loop spans 13 amino acids. Germline CDR1 reads SQVTM; CDR2 reads ANQGSEA. In DNA form, the CDR3 reads TGCAGCGCCATACAGGAGACGAACACTGAAGCTTTCATT. Residues: CSAIQETNTEAFI.

This clonotype was seen a handful of times. The V and J genes are TRBV27 and TRBJ1-5, with D maybe TRBD1 (6 bases). CDR3 size: 18 residues. V lost 0 bases and J lost 1, with 16 bases in between. Germline V lookup: CDR1 MNHEY, CDR2 SMNVEV (reference sequence). The CDR3, as DNA: TGTGCCAGCAGTTTATCGGGGGCCACGGTCCGGAGCAATCAGCCCCAGCATTTT. Amino acids: CASSLSGATVRSNQPQHF.

The chain has TRBV28 and TRBJ1-1; tentatively, D is TRBD1 (6 bases). Per the germline V gene, CDR1 is MDHEN and CDR2 is SYDVKM. The CDR3 is made up of 12 amino acids. V was cut by 7 bases and J by 6 bases, with 12 bases left in between. The CDR3 DNA reads TGTGCCAGCACCAACGGGGGGCCTGAAGCTTTCTTT. It translates to CASTNGGPEAFF. Full variable domain (missing parts from reference TRBV28 and TRBJ1-1): DVKVTQSSRYLVKRTGEKVFLECVQDMDHENMFWYRQDPGLGLRLIYFSYDVKMKEKGDIPEGYSVSREKKERFSLILESASTNQTSMYLCASTNGGPEAFFGQGTRLTVV.

This clonotype was picked up a small number of times. This sequence joins TRBV13 and TRBJ2-6; D may match TRBD1 or TRBD2 (7 bases each). V gave up 0 bases and J gave up 3 bases, with 18 bases separating them. The CDR3 covers 19 residues. Per the germline V gene, CDR1 is PRHDT and CDR2 is FYEKMQ (reference sequence). The CDR3 here is CASSLGTGRGIGGANVLTF. CDR3 DNA sequence: TGTGCCAGCAGCTTAGGGACAGGGAGGGGTATTGGTGGGGCCAACGTCCTGACTTTC.

This clonotype was seen ten or more times. V usage is TRBV9 and J usage is TRBJ2-7, with TRBD2 as a possible D gene (6 bases). Per germline, CDR1 SGDLS and CDR2 YYNGEE. V was shortened by 2 bases and J by 7 bases, with 13 bases between the two germline ends. This CDR3 region has 13 residues. CDR3 in DNA: TGTGCCAGCAGCGTGGAGGGGCCTGAAGAGCAGTACTTC. The encoded protein is CASSVEGPEEQYF.

This clonotype was counted only a few times. The CDR3 loop reads CASSLGGADEKLFF. CDR3 DNA sequence: TGTGCCAGCAGCTTAGGCGGGGCTGATGAAAAACTGTTTTTT. The chain employs TRBV7-9 and TRBJ1-4; the D gene is possibly TRBD1 (5 bases). Germline V gene sequence: CDR1 SEHNR, CDR2 FQNEAQ (reference sequence). This CDR3 contains 14 residues. With 1 base removed from V and 6 bases from J, the gap between germline ends came to 9 bases.

This clonotype occurred many times. V and J are TRBV7-6 and TRBJ1-5, with a possible D match to TRBD1 (6 bases). V was trimmed by 3 bases and J by 4 bases, leaving 13 bases between them. Per the germline V gene, CDR1 is SGHVS and CDR2 is FNYEAQ. The CDR3 is made up of 15 amino acids. This CDR3 is CASSLETGLNQPQHF. The CDR3 DNA follows: TGTGCCAGCAGCTTGGAGACAGGACTAAATCAGCCCCAGCATTTT.

This clonotype was seen ten or more times. The chain employs TRBV15 and TRBJ1-1; no clear D. The CDR3 runs 13 residues. The germline V gene encodes CDR1 LNHNV and CDR2 YYDKDF (reference sequence). Trimming removed 5 bases from V and 4 bases from J, with 11 bases in between. The CDR3 nucleotides read TGTGCCACCAGCCCCACCGCGGTCACTGAAGCTTTCTTT. Encoded protein: CATSPTAVTEAFF.

This clonotype was seen a handful of times. The rearrangement links TRBV27 to TRBJ2-7; 8 bases line up with TRBD2. Trimming cost V 2 bases and J 2 bases; bases outside gene matches: 5. The CDR3 runs 15 residues. Germline CDR1 and CDR2: MNHEY and SMNVEV (reference sequence). The CDR3 spells CASSLALAGPYEQYF. The CDR3 DNA sequence: TGTGCCAGCAGTTTAGCGTTAGCGGGGCCCTACGAGCAGTACTTC.

For this clonotype: A much larger clone is a single base away; this may be a read error. The chain carries TRBV27 and TRBJ1-1; D remains ambiguous. The CDR3 is 13 amino acids. Trimming shortened V by 0 bases and J by 6 bases, and 8 bases separated the two germline ends. Per germline, CDR1 MNHEY and CDR2 SMNVEV (reference sequence). DNA for the CDR3: TGTGCCAGCAGTTTATCGTCAGTCGCTGAAGCTTTCTTT. This sequence encodes CASSLSSVAEAFF.

Many counts were recorded for this clonotype. V usage is TRBV4-1 and J usage is TRBJ2-7; 7 bases line up with TRBD1. The V segment lost 7 bases and the J segment 4 bases; nucleotides outside the gene matches: 1. CDR3 length: 11 residues. CDR1 is MGHRA and CDR2 is YSYEKL in the germline V gene. The CDR3 bases are TGCGCCAGCAAGGGACAGTACGAGCAGTACTTC. Its translation: CASKGQYEQYF.

The genes are TRBV12-3 or TRBV12-4 and TRBJ1-5, with 7 bases aligning to TRBD1. V lost 3 bases and J lost 9; bases outside the gene matches: 11. This CDR3 spans 15 amino acids. DNA of the CDR3: TGTGCCAGCAGTTTGCCCCGGGACAGTGGTCGGCCCCAGCATTTT. Translated, it gives CASSLPRDSGRPQHF.

The chain uses TRBV7-6 and TRBJ2-2; TRBD1 might be the D (6 bases). Germline V gene sequence: CDR1 SGHVS, CDR2 FNYEAQ. CDR3 length: 17 amino acids. Deletions cut 1 base from V and 0 bases from J, with 12 bases between. CDR3 DNA sequence: TGTGCCAGCAGCTTAGATATCCAGGGGCCGAACACCGGGGAGCTGTTTTTT. Protein sequence: CASSLDIQGPNTGELFF.

In the case of this clonotype: This may stem from a read error, because a much larger clone lies one nucleotide away. V usage is TRBV27 and J usage is TRBJ2-5; TRBD1 might be the D (6 bases). CDR3 length: 14 residues. Germline CDR1 MNHEY, CDR2 SMNVEV (reference sequence). For the CDR3, the DNA is TGTGCCAGCTCGGACAGTAGATCTCAAGAGGCCCAGTACTTC. Residues: CASSDSRSQEAQYF.

This sequence joins TRBV4-1 and TRBJ1-2; D is unresolved. CDR3 length: 16 residues. CDR1 is MGHRA, CDR2 YSYEKL, per germline. Trimming removed 0 bases at V and 0 bases at J, with 11 bases between. The chain's CDR3 is CASSQDSGGTNYGYTF. The CDR3 DNA reads TGCGCCAGCAGCCAAGATTCGGGCGGAACTAACTATGGCTACACCTTC.

Details on this clonotype: This could be a read error, since a much larger clone is one nucleotide away. The chain recombines TRBV20-1 with TRBJ1-2, with D possibly matching TRBD1 (5 bases). The CDR3 spans 14 residues. The germline V gene encodes CDR1 DFQATT and CDR2 SNEGSKA (reference sequence). DNA of the CDR3: TGCAGTGTTAGAGATACAGGTGTGGGCTATGGCTACACCTTC. It is translated as CSVRDTGVGYGYTF.

Worth noting for this clonotype: The missing conserved phenylalanine or tryptophan at the end of this CDR3 makes a read error likely. This sequence joins TRBV30 and TRBJ2-7; D is perhaps TRBD2 (5 bases). Deletions cut 4 bases from V and 2 bases from J, with 12 bases between. The length of the CDR3 is 13 residues. Germline V CDR1 and CDR2: GTSNPN, SVGIG (reference sequence). In DNA, the CDR3 is TGTGCCTGGACCAAGGAGGTGACCTACGAGCAGTACCTC. Encoded protein: CAWTKEVTYEQYL.

This clonotype appeared a few times. This chain links TRBV30 with TRBJ2-3; 10 bases map to TRBD2. CDR3 size: 16 residues. Germline values: CDR1 GTSNPN, CDR2 SVGIG (reference sequence). J gave up 1 base and V 2 bases, and 6 bases lay outside the gene matches. This chain's CDR3 is CAWSLVAGGGTDTQYF. CDR3 DNA sequence: TGTGCCTGGAGTTTGGTAGCGGGAGGCGGCACAGATACGCAGTATTTT.

As concerns this clonotype: This may come from a read error, since a much larger clone is one base off. The CDR3 ends on some other residue instead of the conserved phenylalanine or tryptophan, so this is likely a read error. The chain couples TRBV20-1 to TRBJ1-1, with TRBD1 matching 8 bases. The CDR3 contains 14 residues. CDR1 and CDR2 (germline): DFQATT, SNEGSKA (reference sequence). Trimming took 3 bases from V and 7 from J; bases not matched to a gene: 10. CDR3 region: CSARDREVEIEAFC. In DNA form, the CDR3 reads TGCAGTGCTAGGGACAGGGAAGTTGAGATTGAAGCTTTCTGT.

In nucleotides, the CDR3 is TGCGCCAGCAGGAAAGGGCTACCAAGCTCCTACAATGAGCAGTTCTTC. As protein: CASRKGLPSSYNEQFF. The V call is TRBV4-3, the J call TRBJ2-1; no definite D call. CDR1 and CDR2 from the germline V gene are LGHNA and YSLEER. V dropped 6 bases and J dropped 0 bases, with 15 bases sitting between them. There are 16 residues in the CDR3.

This sequence joins TRBV29-1 and TRBJ2-3, with 11 bases matching TRBD2. The CDR3 covers 18 residues. The trim removed 3 bases at V and 0 bases at J, leaving 11 bases unmatched. Germline values: CDR1 SQVTM, CDR2 ANQGSEA. The DNA of the CDR3 is TGCAGCGTTGAGGAACTCCTGACTAGCGGGACTAGCACAGATACGCAGTATTTT. Translation gives CSVEELLTSGTSTDTQYF.

The chain couples TRBV12-3 or TRBV12-4 to TRBJ1-2; 7 bases match TRBD1. There are 12 residues in the CDR3. V lost 7 bases to trimming and J lost 6 bases; unmatched junction nucleotides: 5. The CDR3 protein is CASTHTGDGYTF. DNA of the CDR3: TGTGCCAGCACCCACACAGGGGATGGCTACACCTTC.

In this sample, this clonotype turned up a few times. The chain combines TRBV12-3 or TRBV12-4 with TRBJ2-2; the D is unclear. The germline V and J ends were trimmed by 5 bases and 0 bases, with 10 bases remaining between them. The CDR3 has 15 residues. In DNA form, the CDR3 reads TGTGCCAGCAGTCCCCCGGACCCGAACACCGGGGAGCTGTTTTTT. Its translation is CASSPPDPNTGELFF.

This clonotype appeared a few times. This CDR3 is CASSLPSRGGTDTQYF. As DNA, the CDR3 is TGTGCCAGCAGCTTGCCGTCTAGGGGGGGCACAGATACGCAGTATTTT. V usage is TRBV5-4 and J usage is TRBJ2-3; the D gene could be TRBD1 or TRBD2 (6 bases each). Trimming left V 1 base short and J 1 base short, with 13 bases between. CDR1 SGHNT and CDR2 YYREEE come from the germline V gene (reference sequence). The CDR3 covers 16 residues.

The chain is built from TRBV4-3 and TRBJ1-6; no definite D call. This CDR3 is built from 15 residues. Germline V gene data show CDR1 as LGHNA and CDR2 as YSLEER. V was cut by 0 bases and J by 6 bases, with 9 bases left in between. The CDR3 is CASSQDRVGNSPLHF. The CDR3 DNA follows: TGCGCCAGCAGCCAAGATCGTGTCGGTAATTCACCCCTCCACTTT.

Turning to this clonotype: A much larger clone sits a single nucleotide away, making a read error possible. This sequence joins TRBV12-3 or TRBV12-4 and TRBJ1-1; a possible D gene is TRBD1 (5 bases). The CDR3 length is 14 residues. CDR3 sequence: CACSPTGTFTEAFF. The CDR3 DNA reads as TGTGCCTGCAGCCCCACTGGGACTTTCACTGAAGCTTTCTTT.

In its sample, this clonotype was seen many times. This chain joins TRBV2 and TRBJ2-3, with 7 nucleotides matching TRBD1. Germline assignment: CDR1 SNHLY and CDR2 FYNNEI. The CDR3 spans 16 residues. V lost 4 bases to trimming and J lost 4 bases; unmatched junction nucleotides: 11. In nucleotides, the CDR3 is TGTGCCAGCAGTGTCCAGGGGCAGGGGGTTTCAGATACGCAGTATTTT. It encodes CASSVQGQGVSDTQYF.

This clonotype appeared many times. V usage is TRBV24-1 and J usage is TRBJ2-2; TRBD1 might be the D (5 bases). The CDR3 extends over 14 amino acids. V was clipped by 1 base and J by 5 bases, with 7 bases between them. The V gene's germline CDR1 is KGHDR and CDR2 SFDVKD. The CDR3, as DNA: TGTGCCACCAGTGATTTATACAGGACCGGGGAGCTGTTTTTT. It yields the protein CATSDLYRTGELFF.